These 26 T cell receptor beta chains originate from one sample sequenced in a study of blood T cell repertoires in COVID-19. Here immunoSEQ multiplex PCR was the method, and the copy in TCRdb shows in-frame clones only, minus some. The profile shows over 65,000 clones, about 81% of them singletons. Input material: peripheral blood. The receptors come from a human donor in a cohort sampled during active COVID-19.

The chain recombines TRBV27 with TRBJ2-1, with 11 nucleotides matching TRBD2. Germline V gene lookup returns CDR1 MNHEY and CDR2 SMNVEV (reference sequence). The CDR3 is 19 amino acids. The J segment lost 1 base and the V segment lost 2 bases, leaving 10 bases of the junction unmatched. CDR3 protein: CASSLTSGSEALSYNEQFF. The CDR3 nucleotides read TGTGCCAGCAGTTTAACTAGCGGGAGTGAGGCGTTATCCTACAATGAGCAGTTCTTC.

CDR3 residues: CATSSRTGRGAFF. The CDR3 DNA sequence: TGTGCCACCAGCTCCCGGACAGGGCGAGGGGCTTTCTTT. J is TRBJ1-1 and V is TRBV15, with 8 positions matching TRBD1. The V gene end was trimmed by 5 bases and the J gene end by 11 bases; junction bases not matched to a gene: 10. There are 13 residues in the CDR3. Germline-derived CDR1 and CDR2 are LNHNV and YYDKDF (reference sequence).

This clone was seen a single time. The genes are TRBV7-8 and TRBJ2-1; D gene unclear. Germline-derived CDR1 and CDR2 are SGHVS and FQNEAQ. Trimming pared 0 bases from V and 10 bases from J, leaving 10 bases between. This CDR3 has 13 amino acids. The CDR3 nucleotides are TGTGCCAGCAGCTTAGCGACGGCGGCCGAGCAGTTCTTC. This sequence encodes CASSLATAAEQFF.

The V call is TRBV4-2, the J call TRBJ2-4; 8 nucleotides line up with TRBD2. CDR1 is LGHNA and CDR2 is YNFKEQ in the germline V gene. J was trimmed by 5 bases and V by 0 bases; bases with no gene match: 12. The length of the CDR3 is 18 residues. The CDR3 coding sequence is TGTGCCAGCAGCCAAGATGGTCCAGCGGGAGTGTCGGAAAACATTCAGTACTTC. This gives the protein CASSQDGPAGVSENIQYF.

The chain's CDR3 is CASSTQRGINEKLFF. CDR3 bases: TGTGCCAGCTCAACTCAGAGGGGGATAAATGAAAAACTGTTTTTT. The V gene is TRBV7-2, the J gene TRBJ1-4, with a possible D match to TRBD1 (6 bases). V was clipped by 8 bases and J by 5 bases, with 18 bases between them. Germline CDR1 reads SGHTA; CDR2 reads FQGNSA. The CDR3 loop spans 15 amino acids.

This sequence joins TRBV6-2 or TRBV6-3 and TRBJ2-1; 8 bases line up with TRBD2. Germline lookup yields CDR1 MNHEY and CDR2 SVGEGT. This CDR3 has 18 amino acids. Trimming removed 0 bases from V and 6 bases from J; junction bases left unmatched: 13. CDR3 amino acids: CASSYSSLGLAPINEQFF. In DNA form, the CDR3 reads TGTGCCAGCAGTTACTCAAGCTTAGGACTAGCCCCTATCAATGAGCAGTTCTTC.

The chain joins TRBV14 to TRBJ1-1; a weak D match, TRBD1 (6 bases). There are 20 residues in the CDR3. CDR1 is SGHDN, CDR2 FVKESK, per germline. V lost 1 base to trimming and J lost 1 base, with 25 bases between them. The CDR3 nucleotides are TGTGCCAGCAGCCAAGTTCAAATAGTCCCACTAAAGGGGGAGAACACTGAAGCTTTCTTT. It encodes CASSQVQIVPLKGENTEAFF.

For this clone: The germline gene is not matched at one end of the junction; a read error may be the cause. This chain links TRBV6-6 with TRBJ2-3, with TRBD1 matching over 7 bases. Germline CDR1 MNHNY, CDR2 SVGAGI (reference sequence). The CDR3 consists of 15 residues. This CDR3 reads CAGSYNQGETDTQYF. DNA of the CDR3: TGTGCCGGCAGTTACAACCAGGGGGAAACAGATACGCAGTATTTT.

This chain joins TRBV6-2 or TRBV6-3 and TRBJ2-7; TRBD2 is a possible D gene (6 bases). Looked up from germline, CDR1 is MNHEY and CDR2 is SVGEGT. CDR3 length: 16 amino acids. Trimming stripped 5 bases from V and 2 bases from J, with 19 bases between. The CDR3 is CASSPLPGTEPYEQYF. Here the CDR3 DNA reads TGTGCCAGCAGTCCCCTTCCCGGGACTGAACCCTACGAGCAGTACTTC.

The rearrangement uses TRBV27 and TRBJ2-3; possible D gene TRBD1, 5 bases. The V gene lost 4 bases and the J gene lost 4 bases, with 15 bases spanning the gap. CDR1 and CDR2 (germline): MNHEY, SMNVEV (reference sequence). The CDR3 extends over 15 amino acids. CDR3 DNA sequence: TGTGCCAGCAGTTATACAACTGACAGCTCAGATACGCAGTATTTT. Its protein product is CASSYTTDSSDTQYF.

The rearrangement links TRBV6-1 to TRBJ1-5; D is possibly TRBD1 (5 bases). V was cut by 2 bases and J by 7 bases, with 12 bases left in between. Germline V gives CDR1 MNHNS, CDR2 SASEGT. CDR3 length equals 14 residues. CDR3: CASSERWGDQPQHF. The CDR3 nucleotides read TGTGCCAGCAGTGAAAGATGGGGGGACCAGCCCCAGCATTTT.

The chain carries TRBV28 and TRBJ1-5; 8 bases map to TRBD1. CDR3 size: 18 residues. Germline V gene data show CDR1 as MDHEN and CDR2 as SYDVKM. The J segment lost 0 bases and the V segment lost 6 bases, leaving 13 bases of the junction unmatched. This CDR3 reads CASRFSRDRPISNQPQHF. The DNA for the CDR3 is TGTGCCAGCAGATTTAGTCGGGACAGGCCAATTAGCAATCAGCCCCAGCATTTT. Supplemented by reference TRBV28 and TRBJ1-5, the full variable domain reads DVKVTQSSRYLVKRTGEKVFLECVQDMDHENMFWYRQDPGLGLRLIYFSYDVKMKEKGDIPEGYSVSREKKERFSLILESASTNQTSMYLCASRFSRDRPISNQPQHFGDGTRLSIL.

In DNA form, the CDR3 reads TGTGCCAGCAGCCAACAGACAGGGGGCGGAGAGACCCAGTACTTC. It specifies CASSQQTGGGETQYF. This chain connects TRBV7-9 to TRBJ2-5; 10 bases are a match to TRBD1. CDR1 and CDR2 from the germline V gene are SEHNR and FQNEAQ (reference sequence). V lost 5 bases to trimming and J lost 4 bases; unmatched junction nucleotides: 7. CDR3 length: 15 residues.

This clone was recorded only once. The chain is built from TRBV10-1 and TRBJ2-1; 8 nucleotides align to TRBD2. This CDR3 region has 14 residues. Germline V CDR1 and CDR2: WNHNN, SYGVQD (reference sequence). J lost 5 bases, V lost 11 bases, and 11 bases had no gene match. CDR3 amino acids: CARSWREDDNEQFF. The CDR3 DNA reads TGCGCCCGCTCTTGGCGGGAGGACGACAATGAGCAGTTCTTC.

The chain uses TRBV24-1 and TRBJ2-1; D might be TRBD1 (6 bases). The CDR3 length is 14 residues. Trimming took off 4 bases at V and 5 bases at J, with 11 bases between the two ends. Germline CDR1 reads KGHDR; CDR2 reads SFDVKD. The CDR3 nucleotides are TGTGCCACCAGTGACCATGACAGGAACAATGAGCAGTTCTTC. Translating it yields CATSDHDRNNEQFF.

The J gene is TRBJ2-2, the V gene TRBV4-3, with 11 bases fitting TRBD2. CDR1 is LGHNA, CDR2 YSLEER, per germline. The trim removed 1 base at V and 6 bases at J, leaving 19 bases unmatched. This CDR3 is 21 amino acids long. The CDR3: CASSQGIGTSGVPSSSGELFF. For the CDR3, the DNA is TGCGCCAGCAGCCAAGGGATAGGGACTAGCGGAGTACCTTCGTCGTCCGGGGAGCTGTTTTTT.

The chain employs TRBV28 and TRBJ1-5; D uncertain. CDR1 and CDR2 (germline): MDHEN, SYDVKM. V was trimmed by 7 bases and J by 0 bases, leaving 4 bases between them. The CDR3 loop spans 12 amino acids. CDR3 sequence (DNA): TGTGCCAGCAAACTTAGCAATCAGCCCCAGCATTTT. Its translation is CASKLSNQPQHF.

The V gene is TRBV27, the J gene TRBJ2-7; 7 bases align to TRBD2. CDR1 and CDR2 from the germline V gene are MNHEY and SMNVEV (reference sequence). This CDR3 has 14 amino acids. The V segment lost 3 bases and the J segment 2 bases; nucleotides outside the gene matches: 4. The CDR3 bases are TGTGCCAGCAGTTTTTCTAGCGGACCCTACGAGCAGTACTTC. Protein sequence: CASSFSSGPYEQYF.

The chain is built from TRBV9 and TRBJ2-4; tentatively, D is TRBD1 (7 bases). Germline V gene lookup returns CDR1 SGDLS and CDR2 YYNGEE. Deletions cut 3 bases from V and 7 bases from J, with 20 bases between. The CDR3 contains 16 residues. The CDR3 sequence: CASSGRGGGLGNIQYF. The CDR3 DNA follows: TGTGCCAGCAGCGGCCGAGGAGGGGGCCTAGGGAACATTCAGTACTTC.

This chain uses TRBV2 with TRBJ2-2; weak D call: TRBD1 (7 bases). V was pared by 4 bases and J by 8 bases, with 17 bases between. This CDR3 has 15 amino acids. Germline V gene data show CDR1 as SNHLY and CDR2 as FYNNEI. Written as DNA, the CDR3 is TGTGCCAGCAGTGGGTTCTCAGGGGGGAAGGGGGAGCTGTTTTTT. Residues: CASSGFSGGKGELFF. The variable domain in full, with the rest retrieved from reference TRBV2 and TRBJ2-2, is EPEVTQTPSHQVTQMGQEVILRCVPISNHLYFYWYRQILGQKVEFLVSFYNNEISEKSEIFDDQFSVERPDGSNFTLKIRSTKLEDSAMYFCASSGFSGGKGELFFGEGSRLTVL.

The chain is built from TRBV21-1 and TRBJ1-5; TRBD1, as called in the table, went unchecked against the DNA. TRBV21-1 constitutes a pseudogene. This CDR3 is 16 amino acids long. Written as DNA, the CDR3 is TGTGCCAGCAGCAAAGAAGGGGTACCCTCCAATCAGCCCCAGCATTTT. The encoded protein is CASSKEGVPSNQPQHF.

The chain couples TRBV7-9 to TRBJ2-5; D unclear. The CDR3 totals 12 residues. Germline V gene sequence: CDR1 SEHNR, CDR2 FQNEAQ (reference sequence). V was pared by 3 bases and J by 1 base, with 3 bases between. The CDR3 reads CASSLAQETQYF. Written as DNA, the CDR3 is TGTGCCAGCAGCTTGGCCCAAGAGACCCAGTACTTC. The whole variable domain, remainder taken from reference TRBV7-9 and TRBJ2-5, is DTGVSQNPRHKITKRGQNVTFRCDPISEHNRLYWYRQTLGQGPEFLTYFQNEAQLEKSRLLSDRFSAERPKGSFSTLEIQRTEQGDSAMYLCASSLAQETQYFGPGTRLLVL.

The chain couples TRBV9 to TRBJ2-1; TRBD2 matches 10 bases. The CDR3 has 17 amino acids. Per germline, CDR1 SGDLS and CDR2 YYNGEE. The J segment lost 0 bases and the V segment lost 7 bases, leaving 10 bases of the junction unmatched. Written as DNA, the CDR3 is TGTGCCAGCGGATCCGGGACTAGCGCGAGCTCCTACAATGAGCAGTTCTTC. Translation: CASGSGTSASSYNEQFF.

This clone has only a few counts. The rearrangement joins TRBV2 to TRBJ1-2; 8 nucleotides line up with TRBD1. The CDR3 is 15 residues long. The V and J ends lost 7 bases and 6 bases, in that order; junction bases with no gene match: 13. CDR1 is SNHLY, CDR2 FYNNEI, per germline. CDR3 sequence reads: CASTPEDDRGHGYTF. In DNA form, the CDR3 reads TGTGCCAGCACCCCAGAAGACGACAGGGGCCATGGCTACACCTTC.

In its sample, this clone was seen a few times. The rearrangement uses TRBV10-1 and TRBJ2-7; 9 positions agree with TRBD1. CDR3 size: 14 residues. The germline V gene has CDR1 WNHNN and CDR2 SYGVQD (reference sequence). V lost 3 bases and J lost 5; bases outside the gene matches: 5. The CDR3 coding sequence is TGCGCCAGCAGTGACCAGGGACAGGGCGACGAGCAGTACTTC. Translating gives CASSDQGQGDEQYF.

This chain joins TRBV24-1 and TRBJ1-4; D gene unclear. V was pared by 8 bases and J by 8 bases, with 8 bases between. Germline lookup yields CDR1 KGHDR and CDR2 SFDVKD. This CDR3 is 11 amino acids long. CDR3 sequence (DNA): TGTGCCACCAACCACTCCGAAAAACTGTTTTTT. This gives the protein CATNHSEKLFF.